The clone carrying this T cell receptor beta chain was seen only a few times. TCRdb's table, derived via immunoSEQ multiplex PCR, lists solely in-frame clones and lacks some. This table holds around 130,000 clones, around nine tenths found once. The entry originates in a study of blood T cell repertoires in COVID-19. CDR1 and CDR2 (germline): MGHRA, YSYEKL. The CDR3 runs to 17 residues. V dropped 1 base and J dropped 5 bases, with 20 bases sitting between them. The sequence came from a man aged 45-65 years with active or convalescent COVID-19. Sequenced material: peripheral blood. The V gene is TRBV4-1, the J gene TRBJ2-5; a possible D gene is TRBD2 (7 bases). The CDR3 region is CASSQVFVRGAGETQYF. The CDR3 bases are TGCGCCAGCAGCCAAGTTTTTGTTCGGGGGGCCGGGGAGACCCAGTACTTC.